A selection of T cell receptor beta chains follows, all from one sample in a study of CD8 T cells in ankylosing spondylitis. TCRdb ran MiXCR on the 5' RACE reads and lists one entry per CDR3 protein. The data hold more than 150,000 distinct CDR3 sequences, with 15% to 20% observed a single time. Sequences were obtained from blood, either unsorted or a sorted T cell fraction (not recorded which). These receptors were taken from a male donor under 35 with ankylosing spondylitis or in good health (not recorded which). Each CDR3 is given with its conserved first and last residue. Each record gives: J gene, V gene, clone size, D gene, CDR3 protein, CDR3 DNA. The D gene is left open where the match is weak. The size of a clone is reported for some rows only, either as once, few or many, or as a class for expanded clones.

TRBJ2-3 | TRBV7-2 | many | NA | CASSLGGRDTQYF | TGTGCCAGCAGCTTAGGGGGGCGGGATACGCAGTATTTT
TRBJ2-5 | TRBV12-3/TRBV12-4 | many | NA | CASTARIPGSIETQYF | TGTGCCAGCACCGCACGAATCCCGGGGTCAATAGAGACCCAGTACTTC
TRBJ1-1 | TRBV29-1 | NA | NA | CSVVGDSGAFF | TGCAGCGTTGTGGGAGATTCAGGAGCTTTCTTT
TRBJ2-7 | TRBV7-9 | many | TRBD1 | CASRPQGAFYEQYF | TGTGCCAGCAGACCCCAGGGGGCCTTCTACGAGCAGTACTTC
TRBJ1-4 | TRBV5-1 | many | TRBD1 | CASSSAGGAGEKLFF | TGCGCCAGCAGCTCCGCAGGGGGCGCGGGTGAAAAACTGTTTTTT
TRBJ2-7 | TRBV5-1 | many | TRBD1 | CASSLTDRVQDEQYF | TGCGCCAGCAGTTTAACCGACAGGGTGCAGGACGAGCAGTACTTC
TRBJ1-2 | TRBV6-1 | many | TRBD1 | CASSLRGTGGYGYTF | TGTGCCAGCAGCCTACGGGGGACAGGAGGCTATGGCTACACCTTC
TRBJ2-2 | TRBV9 | few | NA | CASSGRAGTGELFF | TGTGCCAGCAGCGGACGGGCGGGGACCGGGGAGCTGTTTTTT
TRBJ2-5 | TRBV7-8 | few | NA | CASSLEGIYQETQYF | TGTGCCAGCAGCTTAGAAGGGATTTACCAAGAGACCCAGTACTTC
TRBJ2-4 | TRBV12-3/TRBV12-4 | many | TRBD2 | CASSPNRRGLAGAVAKNIQYF | TGTGCCAGCAGTCCAAACCGCCGGGGACTAGCGGGAGCGGTAGCCAAAAACATTCAGTACTTC
TRBJ2-3 | TRBV2 | many | NA | CASRTLRGRSDTQYF | TGTGCCAGCAGGACCCTTCGAGGGAGGTCAGATACGCAGTATTTT
TRBJ2-3 | TRBV5-1 | many | NA | CASSLDPVGSDTQYF | TGCGCCAGCAGCTTGGACCCCGTCGGTTCAGATACGCAGTATTTT
TRBJ2-2 | TRBV15 | many | NA | CATSVRTNTGELFF | TGTGCCACCAGCGTGCGGACTAACACCGGGGAGCTGTTTTTT
TRBJ1-1 | TRBV12-5 | many | NA | CATYRARDTEAFF | TGTGCTACCTACAGGGCCCGGGACACTGAAGCTTTCTTT